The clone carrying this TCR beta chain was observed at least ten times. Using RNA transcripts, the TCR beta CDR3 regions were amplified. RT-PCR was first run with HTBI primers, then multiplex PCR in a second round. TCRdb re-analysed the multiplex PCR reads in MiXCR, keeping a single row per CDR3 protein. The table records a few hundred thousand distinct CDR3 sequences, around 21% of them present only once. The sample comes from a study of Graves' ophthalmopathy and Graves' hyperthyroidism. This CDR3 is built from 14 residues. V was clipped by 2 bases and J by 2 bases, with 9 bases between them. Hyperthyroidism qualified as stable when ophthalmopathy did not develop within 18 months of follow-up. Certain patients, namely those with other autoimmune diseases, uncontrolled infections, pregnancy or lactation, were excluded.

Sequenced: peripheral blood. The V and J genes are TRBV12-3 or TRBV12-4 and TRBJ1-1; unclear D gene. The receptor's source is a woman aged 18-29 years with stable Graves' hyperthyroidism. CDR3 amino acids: CASSLLVVNTEAFF. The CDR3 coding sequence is TGTGCCAGCAGTTTATTAGTAGTAAACACTGAAGCTTTCTTT.